This T cell receptor (beta chain) was obtained from a study of blood T cell repertoires in COVID-19. At the level of the study: Collection of acute and convalescent COVID-19 samples took place in the United States, Italy and Spain. Sources were T cells, B-cell-depleted T cells, or PBMCs; the material itself was cDNA or gDNA.

In germline, CDR1 is SGHAT, CDR2 FQNNGV. The CDR3 runs 14 residues. V gave up 0 bases and J gave up 4 bases, with 10 bases separating them. Original handling: Amplified reference gene primers provided the basis for estimating nucleated cell counts. Method: immunoSEQ multiplex PCR; TCRdb's copy keeps in-frame clones and lacks some. From that table come the V and J calls and clone size; the DNA was used to work out D and trimming. This sample yields a few hundred thousand clones, of which over 75% are seen a single time; roughly 2% belongs to the top ten. Sequences were obtained from peripheral blood. This TCR derives from a middle-aged man with active or convalescent COVID-19. This chain connects TRBV11-2 to TRBJ2-7, with D unresolved. The CDR3 sequence: CASSLETGRYEQYF. DNA of the CDR3: TGTGCCAGCAGCTTAGAAACGGGTCGATACGAGCAGTACTTC.